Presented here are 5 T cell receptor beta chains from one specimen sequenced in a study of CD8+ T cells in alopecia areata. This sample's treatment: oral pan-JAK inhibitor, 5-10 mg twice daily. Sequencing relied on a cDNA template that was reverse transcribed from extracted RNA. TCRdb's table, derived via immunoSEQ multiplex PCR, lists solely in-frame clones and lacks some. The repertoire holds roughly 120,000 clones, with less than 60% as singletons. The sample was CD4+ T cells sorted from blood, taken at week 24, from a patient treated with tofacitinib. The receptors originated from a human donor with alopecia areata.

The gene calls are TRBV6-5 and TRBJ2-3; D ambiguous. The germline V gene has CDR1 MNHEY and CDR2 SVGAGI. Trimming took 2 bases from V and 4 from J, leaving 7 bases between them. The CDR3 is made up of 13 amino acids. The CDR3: CASSYLWADTQYF. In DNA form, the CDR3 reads TGTGCCAGCAGTTACCTTTGGGCAGATACGCAGTATTTT.

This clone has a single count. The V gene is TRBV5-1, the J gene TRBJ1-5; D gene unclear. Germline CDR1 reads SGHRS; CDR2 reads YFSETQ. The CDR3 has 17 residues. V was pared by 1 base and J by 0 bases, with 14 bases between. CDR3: CASSLTGLSDSNQPQHF. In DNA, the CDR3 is TGCGCCAGCAGCTTGACTGGATTATCGGATAGCAATCAGCCCCAGCATTTT. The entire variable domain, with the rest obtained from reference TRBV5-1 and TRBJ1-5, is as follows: KAGVTQTPRYLIKTRGQQVTLSCSPISGHRSVSWYQQTPGQGLQFLFEYFSETQRNKGNFPGRFSGRQFSNSRSEMNVSTLELGDSALYLCASSLTGLSDSNQPQHFGDGTRLSIL.

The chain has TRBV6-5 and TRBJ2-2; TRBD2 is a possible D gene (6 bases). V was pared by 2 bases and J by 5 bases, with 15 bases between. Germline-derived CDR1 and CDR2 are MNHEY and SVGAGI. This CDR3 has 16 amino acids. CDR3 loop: CASSYMGARGTGELFF. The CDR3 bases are TGTGCCAGCAGTTACATGGGCGCTCGGGGGACCGGGGAGCTGTTTTTT.

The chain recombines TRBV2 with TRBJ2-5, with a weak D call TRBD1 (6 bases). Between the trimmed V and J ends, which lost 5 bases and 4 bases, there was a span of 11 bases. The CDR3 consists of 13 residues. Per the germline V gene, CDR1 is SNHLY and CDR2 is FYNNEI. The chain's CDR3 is CASSSGQTETQYF. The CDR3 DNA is TGTGCCAGCAGTAGCGGACAGACAGAGACCCAGTACTTC. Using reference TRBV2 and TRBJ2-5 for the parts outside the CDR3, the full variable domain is EPEVTQTPSHQVTQMGQEVILRCVPISNHLYFYWYRQILGQKVEFLVSFYNNEISEKSEIFDDQFSVERPDGSNFTLKIRSTKLEDSAMYFCASSSGQTETQYFGPGTRLLVL.

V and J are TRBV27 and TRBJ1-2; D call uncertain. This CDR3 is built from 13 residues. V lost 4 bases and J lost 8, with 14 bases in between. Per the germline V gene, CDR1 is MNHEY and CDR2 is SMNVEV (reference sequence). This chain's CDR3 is CASSSPEAMGYTF. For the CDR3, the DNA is TGTGCCAGCAGTTCCCCGGAGGCTATGGGCTACACCTTC.